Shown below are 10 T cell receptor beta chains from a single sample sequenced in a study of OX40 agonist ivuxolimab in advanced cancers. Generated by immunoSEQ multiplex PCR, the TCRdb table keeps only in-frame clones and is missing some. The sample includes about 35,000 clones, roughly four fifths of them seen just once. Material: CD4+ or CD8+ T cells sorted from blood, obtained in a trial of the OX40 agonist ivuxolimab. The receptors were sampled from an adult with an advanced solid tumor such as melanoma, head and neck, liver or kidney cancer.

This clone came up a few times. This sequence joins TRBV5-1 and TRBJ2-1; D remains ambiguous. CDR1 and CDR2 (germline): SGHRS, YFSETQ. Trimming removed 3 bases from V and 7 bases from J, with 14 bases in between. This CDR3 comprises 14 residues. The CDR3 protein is CASSSESLGNEQFF. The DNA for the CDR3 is TGCGCCAGCAGCTCGGAATCACTCGGTAATGAGCAGTTCTTC.

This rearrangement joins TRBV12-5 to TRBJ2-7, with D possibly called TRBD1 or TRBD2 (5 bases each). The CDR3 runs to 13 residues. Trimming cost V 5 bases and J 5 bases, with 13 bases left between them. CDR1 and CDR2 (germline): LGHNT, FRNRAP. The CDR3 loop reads CASGPKGSDEQYF. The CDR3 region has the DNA TGTGCTAGTGGTCCCAAGGGGAGCGACGAGCAGTACTTC.

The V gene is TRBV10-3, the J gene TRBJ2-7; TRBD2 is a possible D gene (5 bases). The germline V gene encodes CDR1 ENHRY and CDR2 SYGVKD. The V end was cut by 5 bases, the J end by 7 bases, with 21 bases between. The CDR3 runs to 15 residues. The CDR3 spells CAISFRGAPTGEQYF. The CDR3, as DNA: TGTGCCATCAGTTTCCGGGGAGCCCCAACGGGTGAGCAGTACTTC.

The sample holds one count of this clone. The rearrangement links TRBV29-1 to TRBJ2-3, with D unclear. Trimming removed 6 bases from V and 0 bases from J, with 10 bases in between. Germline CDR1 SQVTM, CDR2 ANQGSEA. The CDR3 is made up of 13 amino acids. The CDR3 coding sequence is TGCAGCGTCGCCGGACCCAGCACAGATACGCAGTATTTT. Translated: CSVAGPSTDTQYF.

The CDR3 nucleotides are TGTGCCAGCAGTTTATTTATTCGGAGTTCACCCCTCCACTTT. Protein product: CASSLFIRSSPLHF. The rearrangement links TRBV27 to TRBJ1-6; no reliable D call. The CDR3 extends over 14 amino acids. Germline V gene sequence: CDR1 MNHEY, CDR2 SMNVEV (reference sequence). Trimming cost V 1 base and J 9 bases, with 10 bases left between them.

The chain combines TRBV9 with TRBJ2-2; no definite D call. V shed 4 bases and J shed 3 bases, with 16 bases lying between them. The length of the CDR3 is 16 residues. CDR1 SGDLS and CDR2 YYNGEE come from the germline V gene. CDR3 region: CASSSGQRSDTGELFF. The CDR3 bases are TGTGCCAGCAGCTCCGGGCAGAGGTCTGACACCGGGGAGCTGTTTTTT.

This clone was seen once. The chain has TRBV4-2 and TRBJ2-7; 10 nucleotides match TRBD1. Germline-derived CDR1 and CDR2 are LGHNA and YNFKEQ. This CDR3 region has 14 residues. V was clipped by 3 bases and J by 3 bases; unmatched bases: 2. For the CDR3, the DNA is TGTGCCAGCAGCCAGGGGACAGGGGACTACGAGCAGTACTTC. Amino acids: CASSQGTGDYEQYF.

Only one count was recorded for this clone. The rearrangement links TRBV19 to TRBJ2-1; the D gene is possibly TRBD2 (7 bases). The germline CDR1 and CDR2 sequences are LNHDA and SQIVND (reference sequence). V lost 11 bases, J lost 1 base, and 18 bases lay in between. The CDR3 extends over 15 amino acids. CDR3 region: CASKGGAGSYNEQFF. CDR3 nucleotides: TGTGCCTCCAAGGGGGGGGCAGGGTCCTACAATGAGCAGTTCTTC.

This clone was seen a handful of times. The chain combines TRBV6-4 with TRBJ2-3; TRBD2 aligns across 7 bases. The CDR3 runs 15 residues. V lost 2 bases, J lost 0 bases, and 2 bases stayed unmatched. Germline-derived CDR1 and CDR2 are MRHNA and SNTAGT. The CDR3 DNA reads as TGTGCCAGCAGTGACCGGGGGGAAAGCACAGATACGCAGTATTTT. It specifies CASSDRGESTDTQYF.

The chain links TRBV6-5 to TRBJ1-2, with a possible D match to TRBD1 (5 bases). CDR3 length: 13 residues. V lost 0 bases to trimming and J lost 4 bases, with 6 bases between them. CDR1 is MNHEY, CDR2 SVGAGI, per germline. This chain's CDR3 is CASSYSRGYGYTF. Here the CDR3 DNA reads TGTGCCAGCAGTTACTCGAGGGGCTATGGCTACACCTTC.